The clone carrying this T cell receptor beta chain was counted between two and nine times. This CDR3 has 14 amino acids. Germline V gene data show CDR1 as SGHNT and CDR2 as YYREEE (reference sequence). Trimming took 3 bases from V and 4 from J, leaving 13 bases between them. This sample is drawn from a study of early T cells in non-severe SARS-CoV-2 infection. The TCR library protocol was used to attach unique molecular identifiers. These identifiers were attached to individual cDNA molecules. TCRdb re-called the 5' RACE reads through MiXCR, storing one row per CDR3 protein. Altogether some 89,000 distinct CDR3 sequences are present, about 11% being singletons, with the ten largest covering roughly 4.5%.

This sequence was found in an adult who was a healthcare worker with PCR-confirmed SARS-CoV-2 infection or an uninfected control (not recorded which). The J gene is TRBJ1-1, the V gene TRBV5-4, with D tentatively TRBD1 (6 bases). Sequences were derived from whole blood, sampled at baseline. The CDR3 loop reads CASSSYLGGTEAFF. The CDR3 region has the DNA TGTGCCAGCAGCTCATACTTAGGGGGCACTGAAGCTTTCTTT.